Listed below are T cell receptor beta chains from one sample, sequenced in a study of T cell responses to AZD1222 COVID-19 vaccine. This table comes from immunoSEQ multiplex PCR, and its TCRdb copy is limited to in-frame clones, with some not included. The table includes 150,000 to 160,000 clones, roughly nine tenths detected once. Source: peripheral blood, taken on day 0 of MenACWY control vaccination. The receptors originated from an adult in good health. Each CDR3 is given with its conserved first and last residue. The D gene is left open where the match is weak. Clone size is not always given. Where it is, it says once, few, many or a class for expanded clones.

TGTGCCAGCAGCCTCCCGGGACCTCGAGGCGGGGAGCTGTTTTTT | CASSLPGPRGGELFF | TRBJ2-2 | TRBV6-5 | - | -
TGTGCCTGGAGTCACAGGGGGGCTGAAGCTTTCTTT | CAWSHRGAEAFF | TRBJ1-1 | TRBV30 | - | TRBD1
TGCGCCAGCAGCCCCAGATCGGGCGCTTCGACCATATATTTT | CASSPRSGASTIYF | TRBJ1-3 | TRBV5-1 | - | -
TGTGCCAGCAGTCGGGATTTCGGAGATACGCAGTATTTT | CASSRDFGDTQYF | TRBJ2-3 | TRBV2 | - | -
TGTGCCAGCAATCCCAGCAGGGACTCTGGAAACACCATATATTTT | CASNPSRDSGNTIYF | TRBJ1-3 | TRBV28 | - | -
TGTGCCAGCAGCTCCTTGCGGACTAGCGGGGGGGCAGATACGCAGTATTTT | CASSSLRTSGGADTQYF | TRBJ2-3 | TRBV7-8 | - | TRBD2
TGTGCCAGCAGCCCAACCCTACTAGCGCGACTCACAGATACGCAGTATTTT | CASSPTLLARLTDTQYF | TRBJ2-3 | TRBV7-9 | - | TRBD2
TGTGCCAGCAGCCAAGACAGGGGTGAAGCTTTCTTT | CASSQDRGEAFF | TRBJ1-1 | TRBV3-1/TRBV3-2 | - | -
TGTGCCTGGGCTCGACAGGGCTATACTGAAGCTTTCTTT | CAWARQGYTEAFF | TRBJ1-1 | TRBV30 | - | TRBD1
TGTGCCAGCAGTCCAACGAGCGGGAGGCTGGACAATGAGCAGTTCTTC | CASSPTSGRLDNEQFF | TRBJ2-1 | TRBV28 | - | TRBD2
TGTGCCAGCACCATGTACAAGGATCAGCCCCAGCATTTT | CASTMYKDQPQHF | TRBJ1-5 | TRBV6-6 | - | -
TGTGCCAGTAGTATGCAAAGGTTGCGCTACAATGAGCAGTTCTTC | CASSMQRLRYNEQFF | TRBJ2-1 | TRBV19 | once | -
TGCAGCGTCACTGGACAGGGGAACACTGAAGCTTTCTTT | CSVTGQGNTEAFF | TRBJ1-1 | TRBV29-1 | - | TRBD1
TGTGCCAGTAAAAGACAGCTGAACACTGAAGCTTTCTTT | CASKRQLNTEAFF | TRBJ1-1 | TRBV5-5 | - | -
TGCAGCGTTGAAGATCCGGGGGGAAGGGAAATGGGTGGCTACACCTTC | CSVEDPGGREMGGYTF | TRBJ1-2 | TRBV29-1 | - | -
TGTGCCAGCAGTTTATCCCGGGACGCTTCGAACACTGAAGCTTTCTTT | CASSLSRDASNTEAFF | TRBJ1-1 | TRBV27 | few | -
TGCAGCGTTTTACAGATCACTGAAGCTTTCTTT | CSVLQITEAFF | TRBJ1-1 | TRBV29-1 | - | -
TGTGCCAGCAGTTTTACAGGGGAAAACTATGGCTACACCTTC | CASSFTGENYGYTF | TRBJ1-2 | TRBV6-5 | - | TRBD1
TGTGCCAGCAGCTTAGGGGGGACAGTAAGCACCTACGAGCAGTACTTC | CASSLGGTVSTYEQYF | TRBJ2-7 | TRBV11-2 | once | TRBD1
TGTGCCAGCAGCTCGGGAAACACAGATACGCAGTATTTT | CASSSGNTDTQYF | TRBJ2-3 | TRBV7-2 | - | -
TGTGCCAGCAGTCTATCCGGGACAGGGGGGTTTAAGCAGTACTTC | CASSLSGTGGFKQYF | TRBJ2-7 | TRBV11-3 | - | TRBD1
TGTGCCAGCTATCTCAGTCTTGGGGGGGCTGGAAACACCATATATTTT | CASYLSLGGAGNTIYF | TRBJ1-3 | TRBV28 | - | -
TGTGCCAGTAGTATAGCGGGAGGGCGCAATGAGCAGTTCTTC | CASSIAGGRNEQFF | TRBJ2-1 | TRBV19 | - | TRBD2